The clone carrying this T cell receptor beta chain was observed many times. Antigen unknown. The data belong to a study of CD8 T cells in ankylosing spondylitis. V was clipped by 4 bases and J by 11 bases, with 17 bases between them. Germline V lookup: CDR1 LGHDT, CDR2 YNNKEL (reference sequence). CDR3 size: 13 residues. It was by quantitative 5'-RACE with molecular barcodes that TCR beta libraries were made. TCRdb called the 5' RACE reads again in MiXCR, with one record for every CDR3 protein. The sample holds approximately 69,000 distinct CDR3 sequences, approximately 5.3% seen once. Regarding the study as a whole: Matched ankylosing spondylitis synovial fluid reportedly contained a significantly enriched population of disease-linked clones. A subset of motif variants has previously been described in the synovial fluid and blood of reactive arthritis. Clones that were linked to disease were CD8+ and were relatively rare in peripheral blood.

The source material was blood, either unsorted or a sorted T cell fraction (not recorded which). This TCR was recovered from a male donor with ankylosing spondylitis or in good health (not recorded which). The rearrangement uses TRBV3-1 and TRBJ1-1; no reliable D call. The CDR3 sequence: CASSPDSQSKAFF. CDR3 in DNA: TGTGCCAGCAGCCCGGATAGTCAATCCAAGGCTTTCTTT.